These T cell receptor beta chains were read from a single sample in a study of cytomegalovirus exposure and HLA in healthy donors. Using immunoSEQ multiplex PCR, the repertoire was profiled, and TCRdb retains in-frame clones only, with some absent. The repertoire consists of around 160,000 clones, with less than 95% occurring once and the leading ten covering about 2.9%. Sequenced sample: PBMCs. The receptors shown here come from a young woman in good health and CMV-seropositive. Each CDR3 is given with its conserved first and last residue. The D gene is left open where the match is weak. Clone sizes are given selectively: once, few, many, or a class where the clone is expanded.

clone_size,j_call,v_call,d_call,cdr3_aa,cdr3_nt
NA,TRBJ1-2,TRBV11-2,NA,CASSLTASYGYTF,TGTGCCAGCAGCTTAACCGCCAGCTATGGCTACACCTTC
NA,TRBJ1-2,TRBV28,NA,CASSLTGSSGYTF,TGTGCCAGCAGTCTCACAGGGAGCTCAGGCTACACCTTC
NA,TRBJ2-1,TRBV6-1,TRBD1,CASSWTGDHNEQFF,TGTGCCAGCAGCTGGACAGGGGACCACAATGAGCAGTTCTTC
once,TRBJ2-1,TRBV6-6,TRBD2,CASSYSGLAGGREQFF,TGTGCCAGCAGTTACTCAGGTCTAGCGGGGGGGAGGGAGCAGTTCTTC
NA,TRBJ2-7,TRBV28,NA,CASSFPGSTGLTYEQYF,TGTGCCAGCAGTTTCCCGGGGTCGACAGGCCTTACCTACGAGCAGTACTTC
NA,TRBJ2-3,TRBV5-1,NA,CASSLQSGPSSTDTQYF,TGCGCCAGCAGCTTACAGAGCGGACCTTCTAGCACAGATACGCAGTATTTT
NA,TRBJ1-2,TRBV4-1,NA,CASSQQTGVSGYGYTF,TGCGCCAGCAGCCAACAAACGGGGGTCTCGGGCTATGGCTACACCTTC
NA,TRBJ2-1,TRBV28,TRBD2,CASSLLGTSGYNEQFF,TGTGCCAGCAGTTTATTAGGGACTAGCGGCTACAATGAGCAGTTCTTC
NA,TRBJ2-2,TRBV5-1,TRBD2,CASRVLAGETGELFF,TGCGCCAGCAGGGTACTAGCGGGAGAAACCGGGGAGCTGTTTTTT
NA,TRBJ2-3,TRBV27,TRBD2,CASSILAGGTDTQYF,TGTGCCAGCAGTATCCTAGCGGGAGGGACAGATACGCAGTATTTT
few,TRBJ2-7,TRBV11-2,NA,CASSLALSYEQYF,TGTGCCAGCAGCTTAGCGCTGAGCTACGAGCAGTACTTC
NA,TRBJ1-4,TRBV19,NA,CASSIGGLIDEKLFF,TGTGCCAGTAGTATCGGTGGGCTCATCGATGAAAAACTGTTTTTT
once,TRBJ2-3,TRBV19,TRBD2,CASSVASGRDTQYF,TGTGCCAGTAGTGTCGCTAGCGGGAGAGATACGCAGTATTTT
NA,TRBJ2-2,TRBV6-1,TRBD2,CASSQGLSGGELFF,TGTGCCAGCAGTCAGGGACTATCGGGCGGGGAGCTGTTTTTT
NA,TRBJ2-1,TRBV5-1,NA,CASSWTGPSSYNEQFF,TGCGCCAGCAGCTGGACTGGGCCCAGCTCCTACAATGAGCAGTTCTTC
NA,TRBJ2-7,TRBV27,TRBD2,CASSLLGGGIYEQYF,TGTGCCAGCAGTTTGTTGGGGGGGGGAATCTACGAGCAGTACTTC
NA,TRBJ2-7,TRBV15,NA,CATSRDIQGEQYF,TGTGCCACCAGCAGAGATATCCAGGGCGAGCAGTACTTC
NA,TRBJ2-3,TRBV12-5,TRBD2,CASGLARWTSGSTDTQYF,TGTGCTAGTGGTTTAGCCCGTTGGACTAGCGGGAGCACAGATACGCAGTATTTT
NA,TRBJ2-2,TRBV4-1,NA,CASSNPTGLDTGELFF,TGCGCCAGCAGCAACCCCACAGGGTTAGACACCGGGGAGCTGTTTTTT
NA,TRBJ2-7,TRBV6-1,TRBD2,CASSEAGGGYEQYF,TGTGCCAGCAGTGAGGCGGGGGGAGGGTACGAGCAGTACTTC
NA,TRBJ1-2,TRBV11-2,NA,CASSLDHNTTTGPYGYTF,TGTGCCAGCAGCTTAGACCACAACACTACTACAGGTCCCTATGGCTACACCTTC
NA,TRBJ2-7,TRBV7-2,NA,CASSLELGAYEQYF,TGTGCCAGCAGCTTAGAACTAGGTGCCTACGAGCAGTACTTC
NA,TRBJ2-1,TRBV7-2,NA,CASSKPNNEQFF,TGTGCCAGCAGCAAACCTAACAATGAGCAGTTCTTC
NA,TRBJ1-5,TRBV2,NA,CASSQTGYQPQHF,TGTGCCAGCAGTCAGACAGGTTATCAGCCCCAGCATTTT
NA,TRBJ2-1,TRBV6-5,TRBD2,CASSFGTSGIGSEQFF,TGTGCCAGCAGTTTTGGGACTAGCGGGATTGGGAGTGAGCAGTTCTTC
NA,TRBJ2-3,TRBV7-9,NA,CASSLGSSRRLTDTQYF,TGTGCCAGCAGCTTAGGATCCTCGCGGCGATTGACAGATACGCAGTATTTT
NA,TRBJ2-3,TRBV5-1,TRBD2,CASSQTSGSTDTQYF,TGCGCCAGCAGCCAGACTAGCGGGAGCACAGATACGCAGTATTTT
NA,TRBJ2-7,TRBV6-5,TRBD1,CASSPPGQAYEQYF,TGTGCCAGCAGTCCGCCGGGACAGGCCTACGAGCAGTACTTC
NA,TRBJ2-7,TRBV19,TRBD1,CASSIGQGSYEQYF,TGTGCCAGTAGTATAGGACAGGGTTCCTACGAGCAGTACTTC
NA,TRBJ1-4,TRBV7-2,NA,CASSLGGAREKLFF,TGTGCCAGCAGCTTAGGCGGGGCCAGGGAAAAACTGTTTTTT
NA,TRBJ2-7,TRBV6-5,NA,CASSQGSEQYF,TGTGCCAGCAGTCAGGGGAGCGAGCAGTACTTC
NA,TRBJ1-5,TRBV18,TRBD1,CASSPRGQQGGNQPQHF,TGTGCCAGCTCACCAAGAGGACAGCAGGGGGGCAATCAGCCCCAGCATTTT
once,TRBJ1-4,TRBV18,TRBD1,CASSLDRGSEKLFF,TGTGCCAGCTCACTGGACAGGGGGAGTGAAAAACTGTTTTTT
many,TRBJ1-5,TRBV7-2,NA,CASSPSGGNQPQHF,TGTGCCAGCAGCCCATCTGGGGGGAATCAGCCCCAGCATTTT
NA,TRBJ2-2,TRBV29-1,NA,CSVVEGSTGELFF,TGCAGCGTGGTGGAGGGGTCGACCGGGGAGCTGTTTTTT
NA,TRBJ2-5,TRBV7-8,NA,CASSFRGWGETQYF,TGTGCCAGCAGCTTTAGGGGTTGGGGAGAGACCCAGTACTTC
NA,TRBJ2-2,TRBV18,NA,CASSPRYAPEELFF,TGTGCCAGCTCACCACGCTATGCCCCCGAGGAGCTGTTTTTT
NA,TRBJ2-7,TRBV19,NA,CASIDRRYEQYF,TGTGCCAGTATCGACAGGAGGTACGAGCAGTACTTC
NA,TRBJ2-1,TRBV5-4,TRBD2,CASSLGGGSSYNEQFF,TGTGCCAGCAGCTTAGGCGGGGGTAGTTCCTACAATGAGCAGTTCTTC
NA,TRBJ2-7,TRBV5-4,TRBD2,CASSLVLAGAYEQYF,TGTGCCAGCAGCTTGGTACTAGCGGGGGCCTACGAGCAGTACTTC
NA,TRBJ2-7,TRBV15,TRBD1,CATSRDGTGLSYEQYF,TGTGCCACCAGCAGAGATGGGACAGGGTTGTCCTACGAGCAGTACTTC
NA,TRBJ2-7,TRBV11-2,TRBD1,CASSPEGGTGNSYEQYF,TGTGCCAGCAGCCCAGAGGGCGGGACAGGGAACTCCTACGAGCAGTACTTC
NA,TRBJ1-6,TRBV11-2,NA,CASSLEFPDSPLHF,TGTGCCAGCAGCTTAGAGTTTCCGGATTCACCCCTCCACTTT
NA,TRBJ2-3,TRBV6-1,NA,CASSEAEQGFDTDTQYF,TGTGCCAGCAGTGAAGCCGAACAGGGCTTCGACACAGATACGCAGTATTTT
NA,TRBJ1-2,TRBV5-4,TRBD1,CASSLRGGDIYYGYTF,TGTGCCAGCAGCTTGAGAGGGGGCGATATCTATTATGGCTACACCTTC
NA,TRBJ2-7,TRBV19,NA,CASSLPGSDEQYF,TGTGCCAGTAGTCTCCCAGGGTCGGACGAGCAGTACTTC
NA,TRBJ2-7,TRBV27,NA,CASSWTEAYEQYF,TGTGCCAGCAGTTGGACAGAGGCCTACGAGCAGTACTTC
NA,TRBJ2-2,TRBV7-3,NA,CASSLRAGANTGELFF,TGTGCCAGCAGCTTAAGGGCAGGGGCGAACACCGGGGAGCTGTTTTTT